The present T cell receptor (beta chain) was sequenced within a study of T cells in Graves' hyperthyroidism and ophthalmopathy. TCR beta CDR3 region amplification was performed from RNA transcripts. HTBI primers were used for first-round RT-PCR of the TCR CDR3. TCRdb fed the multiplex PCR reads into MiXCR, producing one record per CDR3 protein. The table lists about 560,000 distinct CDR3 sequences, around 15% of them singletons. This CDR3 spans 15 amino acids. V was trimmed by 8 bases and J by 0 bases, leaving 14 bases between them. Material: blood. This chain uses TRBV12-3 or TRBV12-4 with TRBJ1-3; D not resolved. The receptor was isolated from a middle-aged woman with Graves' hyperthyroidism. As DNA, the CDR3 is TGTGCCAGCCTTCCAGGACGAGACTCTGGAAACACCATATATTTT. Its protein is CASLPGRDSGNTIYF.